Following are 24 T cell receptor beta chains from one sample sequenced in a study of blood T cell repertoires in COVID-19. TCRdb's table, derived via immunoSEQ multiplex PCR, lists solely in-frame clones and lacks some. The sample contains approximately 170,000 clones, roughly four fifths of which appear only once. What was sequenced was peripheral blood. The receptor source for this set is a woman at least 80 years old with acute or convalescent COVID-19.

V usage is TRBV7-9 and J usage is TRBJ1-1, with a tentative D call TRBD1 (5 bases). Germline V lookup: CDR1 SEHNR, CDR2 FQNEAQ (reference sequence). V was shortened by 4 bases and J by 5 bases, with 14 bases between the two germline ends. The CDR3 is made up of 14 amino acids. CDR3 residues: CASSSLRGGTEAFF. CDR3 DNA sequence: TGTGCCAGCAGCTCCCTCCGGGGGGGAACTGAAGCTTTCTTT. Looking up the rest from reference TRBV7-9 and TRBJ1-1 gives the full variable domain: DTGVSQNPRHKITKRGQNVTFRCDPISEHNRLYWYRQTLGQGPEFLTYFQNEAQLEKSRLLSDRFSAERPKGSFSTLEIQRTEQGDSAMYLCASSSLRGGTEAFFGQGTRLTVV.

This chain uses TRBV29-1 with TRBJ2-1, with 7 bases matching TRBD2. V was pared by 6 bases and J by 4 bases, with 6 bases of the junction left unmatched. Germline values: CDR1 SQVTM, CDR2 ANQGSEA. The CDR3 extends over 13 amino acids. The CDR3 DNA reads TGCAGCGTGAAGCGGGATGCGTACAATGAGCAGTTCTTC. Translated, it gives CSVKRDAYNEQFF.

The V and J genes are TRBV27 and TRBJ2-3; 9 bases match TRBD2. The CDR3 is 15 amino acids. CDR1 is MNHEY and CDR2 is SMNVEV in the germline V gene (reference sequence). The V gene end was trimmed by 4 bases and the J gene end by 5 bases; junction bases not matched to a gene: 7. The CDR3 is CASSWAGGPLDTQYF. The CDR3 nucleotides are TGTGCCAGCAGTTGGGCGGGAGGGCCGTTAGATACGCAGTATTTT.

The chain couples TRBV15 to TRBJ2-7; the match to TRBD2 covers 8 bases. CDR3 length equals 23 residues. J was trimmed by 0 bases and V by 4 bases; bases with no gene match: 29. Germline V gives CDR1 LNHNV, CDR2 YYDKDF (reference sequence). Here the CDR3 reads CATSTRSQVSPARASGPSYEQYF. The DNA for the CDR3 is TGTGCCACCAGCACCAGGTCGCAGGTCAGTCCGGCTCGGGCTAGCGGGCCCTCCTACGAGCAGTACTTC.

The V gene is TRBV7-2, the J gene TRBJ2-5; D may be TRBD1 (6 bases). The V gene's germline CDR1 is SGHTA and CDR2 FQGNSA. The CDR3 has 13 amino acids. Trimming removed 8 bases from V and 7 bases from J, with 17 bases in between. This CDR3 is CASVLMLGGTQYF. The CDR3 DNA follows: TGTGCCAGCGTATTGATGCTAGGGGGGACCCAGTACTTC.

The V call is TRBV5-4, the J call TRBJ2-1; 8 bases are shared with TRBD2. Germline V gene lookup returns CDR1 SGHNT and CDR2 YYREEE (reference sequence). The CDR3 runs 15 residues. With 3 bases clipped from V and 2 bases from J, the junction kept 4 bases outside the gene matches. The DNA for the CDR3 is TGTGCCAGCAGCTCGAAACTAGCGGCCTACAATGAGCAGTTCTTC. Its protein product is CASSSKLAAYNEQFF.

The CDR3 bases are TGTGCCAGCAGTTTACCCAGGGTTGGAAACACCATATATTTT. It is translated as CASSLPRVGNTIYF. This chain joins TRBV28 and TRBJ1-3, with a weak D call TRBD1 (5 bases). This CDR3 contains 14 residues. V was pared by 2 bases and J by 3 bases, with 8 bases between. Germline assignment: CDR1 MDHEN and CDR2 SYDVKM.

The rearrangement links TRBV4-1 to TRBJ2-2; perhaps TRBD2 as D (5 bases). The V gene's germline CDR1 is MGHRA and CDR2 YSYEKL. Trimming shortened V by 2 bases and J by 7 bases, and 11 bases separated the two germline ends. This CDR3 comprises 14 residues. This CDR3 reads CASSQPRESGELFF. In nucleotides, the CDR3 is TGCGCCAGCAGCCAACCTCGGGAAAGCGGGGAGCTGTTTTTT.

This clone was picked up one time. The rearrangement links TRBV2 to TRBJ2-7; TRBD2 aligns across 7 bases. After removal of 3 bases from V and 2 bases from J, the junction contained 7 bases not matched to a gene. The CDR3 is 15 residues long. CDR1 SNHLY and CDR2 FYNNEI come from the germline V gene. For the CDR3, the DNA is TGTGCCAGCAGTGACGGACTAGATGGAACCTACGAGCAGTACTTC. Translation gives CASSDGLDGTYEQYF.

V gene TRBV11-3 combines with J gene TRBJ2-5, with 9 nucleotides matching TRBD2. There are 17 residues in the CDR3. The junction had 10 bases not matched to a gene; V was cut back by 1 base and J by 4 bases. Germline CDR1 reads SGHNT; CDR2 reads YENEEA. The CDR3 loop reads CASSLGTAGGPSETQYF. As DNA, the CDR3 is TGTGCCAGCAGCTTAGGTACTGCGGGAGGGCCTTCAGAGACCCAGTACTTC. Together with reference TRBV11-3 and TRBJ2-5, the CDR3 gives the full variable domain: EAGVVQSPRYKIIEKKQPVAFWCNPISGHNTLYWYLQNLGQGPELLIRYENEEAVDDSQLPKDRFSAERLKGVDSTLKIQPAELGDSAVYLCASSLGTAGGPSETQYFGPGTRLLVL.

This chain links TRBV10-1 with TRBJ1-1; D unresolved. V was cut by 3 bases and J by 8 bases, with 7 bases left in between. The V gene's germline CDR1 is WNHNN and CDR2 SYGVQD (reference sequence). The CDR3 length is 11 residues. CDR3 region: CASSDSAEAFF. The DNA of the CDR3 is TGCGCCAGCAGTGATAGCGCGGAAGCTTTCTTT.

The chain combines TRBV6-9 with TRBJ1-1, with TRBD1 identical over 7 bases. The germline V gene encodes CDR1 MNHGY and CDR2 SVAAGI. CDR3 length equals 15 residues. The V and J ends lost 7 bases and 5 bases, in that order; junction bases with no gene match: 13. In nucleotides, the CDR3 is TGTGCCAGCACCATAAAAGAGGGGGCAAGAACTGAAGCTTTCTTT. This sequence encodes CASTIKEGARTEAFF.

V usage is TRBV7-6 and J usage is TRBJ2-7, with a weak D call TRBD2 (6 bases). Trimming shortened V by 1 base and J by 0 bases, and 10 bases separated the two germline ends. This CDR3 is built from 15 residues. Germline V gene lookup returns CDR1 SGHVS and CDR2 FNYEAQ. CDR3 DNA sequence: TGTGCCAGCAGCTTAGGGGGGGACGACTCCTACGAGCAGTACTTC. Encoded protein: CASSLGGDDSYEQYF.

This rearrangement joins TRBV10-2 to TRBJ1-6, with 7 positions matching TRBD1. The CDR3 covers 16 residues. Germline V gene lookup returns CDR1 WSHSY and CDR2 SAAADI. V lost 0 bases, J lost 8 bases, and 7 bases stayed unmatched. As DNA, the CDR3 is TGCGCCAGCAGTGAGTCGGGACAGCCCAAATATTCACCCCTCCACTTT. It yields the protein CASSESGQPKYSPLHF.

In its sample, this clone was seen a few times. One end of the junction varies from germline; a read error may be responsible. J is TRBJ1-5 and V is TRBV2; D perhaps matches TRBD1 (6 bases). The CDR3 spans 13 residues. CDR1 SNHLY and CDR2 FYNNEI come from the germline V gene. For the CDR3, the DNA is TGTGCCAGCAGTGAAGCCCGACAGGCCCTATTGTGGTTT. It is translated as CASSEARQALLWF.

The chain combines TRBV18 with TRBJ2-7, with 8 bases aligning to TRBD1. With 7 bases clipped from V and 3 bases from J, the junction kept 8 bases outside the gene matches. There are 14 residues in the CDR3. Germline values: CDR1 KGHSH, CDR2 LQKENI. As DNA, the CDR3 is TGTGCCAGCTGCCCCGGGACAGGAGTCTACGAGCAGTACTTC. Translating it yields CASCPGTGVYEQYF.

This chain links TRBV27 with TRBJ1-2; TRBD1 matches at 8 bases. Germline CDR1 is MNHEY and CDR2 is SMNVEV (reference sequence). V dropped 6 bases and J dropped 4; count of bases not matched to a gene: 10. The CDR3 loop spans 15 amino acids. The CDR3: CASRRNGQGGYGYTF. CDR3 DNA sequence: TGTGCCAGCAGGCGGAACGGACAGGGTGGCTATGGCTACACCTTC.

The J gene is TRBJ1-4, the V gene TRBV20-1; D call uncertain. V dropped 3 bases and J dropped 2 bases, with 16 bases sitting between them. CDR3 length: 16 amino acids. Germline V gives CDR1 DFQATT, CDR2 SNEGSKA (reference sequence). CDR3 residues: CSASWEALGTNEKLFF. CDR3 DNA sequence: TGCAGTGCTAGTTGGGAGGCTCTGGGTACTAATGAAAAACTGTTTTTT.

This clone has a count of ten or more. The chain is built from TRBV5-1 and TRBJ1-2, with 8 bases identical to TRBD1. The CDR3 consists of 14 residues. The V and J ends lost 3 bases and 4 bases, in that order; junction bases with no gene match: 5. In germline, CDR1 is SGHRS, CDR2 YFSETQ. The CDR3 protein is CASSSGQGGYGYTF. CDR3 DNA: TGCGCCAGCAGCTCCGGACAGGGCGGCTATGGCTACACCTTC. Looking up the rest from reference TRBV5-1 and TRBJ1-2 gives the full variable domain: KAGVTQTPRYLIKTRGQQVTLSCSPISGHRSVSWYQQTPGQGLQFLFEYFSETQRNKGNFPGRFSGRQFSNSRSEMNVSTLELGDSALYLCASSSGQGGYGYTFGSGTRLTVV.

The chain links TRBV28 to TRBJ2-1; TRBD1 agrees at 8 bases. V trimming: 5 bases; J trimming: 6 bases; junction bases outside the gene matches: 3. The CDR3 sequence is 13 residues long. The germline V gene encodes CDR1 MDHEN and CDR2 SYDVKM. In DNA, the CDR3 is TGTGCCAGCAGTACAGGGGGAATCAATGAGCAGTTCTTC. Translation gives CASSTGGINEQFF.

The chain is built from TRBV7-3 and TRBJ2-1, with D perhaps matching TRBD1 (6 bases). V lost 2 bases, J lost 0 bases, and 11 bases lay in between. This CDR3 region has 16 residues. The germline gives CDR1 SGHTA, CDR2 FQGTGA. CDR3: CASSLGGWGSYNEQFF. DNA for the CDR3: TGTGCCAGCAGCTTAGGGGGCTGGGGCTCCTACAATGAGCAGTTCTTC.

V gene TRBV7-3 combines with J gene TRBJ1-2, with TRBD1 as a possible D gene (5 bases). Trimming removed 5 bases at V and 7 bases at J, with 14 bases between. Germline-derived CDR1 and CDR2 are SGHTA and FQGTGA. The CDR3 sequence is 13 residues long. The CDR3 loop is CASSQGWGGGYTF. The CDR3 DNA sequence: TGTGCCAGCAGCCAAGGATGGGGGGGTGGCTACACCTTC.

This chain links TRBV6-4 with TRBJ2-1; D might be TRBD2 (5 bases). This CDR3 region has 12 residues. In germline, CDR1 is MRHNA, CDR2 SNTAGT. Trimming left V 6 bases short and J 9 bases short, with 12 bases between. The CDR3 protein is CASRGNGVEQFF. Here the CDR3 DNA reads TGTGCCAGCAGAGGCAACGGGGTTGAGCAGTTCTTC.

The chain combines TRBV27 with TRBJ2-4; 7 nucleotides match TRBD2. The CDR3 sequence is 16 residues long. Germline loops: CDR1 MNHEY, CDR2 SMNVEV (reference sequence). J lost 8 bases, V lost 7 bases, and 17 bases had no gene match. The CDR3 DNA sequence: TGTGCCAGCATTTCTCATCCAGGGAGTGGGGGGGACATTCAGTACTTC. Protein sequence: CASISHPGSGGDIQYF.